Below, 25 T cell receptor beta chains from the same sample are listed, as sequenced in a study of radiation and T cells in renal cell carcinoma. Indicated treatment: treatment-naive control, cytoreductive nephrectomy. Only in-frame clones appear in the TCRdb table, and some are missing; sequencing was by immunoSEQ multiplex PCR. The data show 10,000 to 12,000 clones, roughly 60% seen once. The material was tumor tissue, obtained from a patient whose treatment was nephrectomy without radiotherapy. Receptors were obtained from a middle-aged man with renal cell carcinoma.

The V call is TRBV19, the J call TRBJ2-7, with 9 bases lining up with TRBD2. Germline V CDR1 and CDR2: LNHDA, SQIVND (reference sequence). There are 16 residues in the CDR3. Trimming removed 6 bases from V and 2 bases from J; junction bases left unmatched: 11. The CDR3 is CASSPAGPSGTYEQYF. The CDR3 DNA is TGTGCCAGTAGCCCAGCCGGTCCTAGCGGGACCTACGAGCAGTACTTC. Full variable domain (missing parts from reference TRBV19 and TRBJ2-7): DGGITQSPKYLFRKEGQNVTLSCEQNLNHDAMYWYRQDPGQGLRLIYYSQIVNDFQKGDIAEGYSVSREKKESFPLTVTSAQKNPTAFYLCASSPAGPSGTYEQYFGPGTRLTVT.

This clone is medium-sized within its sample. The rearrangement uses TRBV18 and TRBJ2-1; possible D gene TRBD2, 6 bases. Germline lookup yields CDR1 KGHSH and CDR2 LQKENI. The V and J ends lost 1 base and 3 bases respectively, with 22 bases between them. The CDR3 is 19 residues long. The CDR3: CASSPLPGFGAGFYNEQFF. DNA for the CDR3: TGTGCCAGCTCACCACTCCCGGGGTTCGGGGCGGGATTCTACAATGAGCAGTTCTTC.

The V call is TRBV27, the J call TRBJ2-2, with D maybe TRBD2 (6 bases). Germline V gene lookup returns CDR1 MNHEY and CDR2 SMNVEV (reference sequence). This CDR3 comprises 14 residues. Trimming took 6 bases from V and 4 from J, leaving 12 bases between them. CDR3 residues: CASRKQGGTGELFF. The CDR3 nucleotides are TGTGCCAGCAGAAAGCAGGGAGGCACCGGGGAGCTGTTTTTT.

This clone occurred once. The chain combines TRBV6-5 with TRBJ2-5; maybe TRBD1 (6 bases). V was pared by 0 bases and J by 2 bases, with 7 bases between. This CDR3 comprises 14 residues. Germline CDR1 is MNHEY and CDR2 is SVGAGI. The CDR3: CASSYSGGQETQYF. CDR3 nucleotides: TGTGCCAGCAGTTACTCAGGGGGTCAAGAGACCCAGTACTTC.

The chain combines TRBV5-1 with TRBJ1-1; no reliable D call. Trimming left V 4 bases short and J 0 bases short, with 7 bases between. The germline V gene has CDR1 SGHRS and CDR2 YFSETQ. The CDR3 loop spans 13 amino acids. CDR3 loop: CASSADLNTEAFF. The CDR3 DNA reads as TGCGCCAGCAGCGCCGACTTGAACACTGAAGCTTTCTTT.

The chain has TRBV7-9 and TRBJ2-3; TRBD1 matches at 7 bases. The CDR3 sequence is 13 residues long. The ends lost 6 bases at V and 3 bases at J; junction bases unmatched: 3. The germline V gene has CDR1 SEHNR and CDR2 FQNEAQ (reference sequence). CDR3 region: CASRGQMTDTQYF. CDR3 DNA sequence: TGTGCCAGCAGGGGACAGATGACAGATACGCAGTATTTT.

There are a few counts of this clone. The chain employs TRBV19 and TRBJ1-1; a possible D gene is TRBD1 (6 bases). In germline, CDR1 is LNHDA, CDR2 SQIVND (reference sequence). The ends were cut back, 6 bases at V and 3 bases at J, with 20 bases in the middle. The CDR3 is 16 residues long. The CDR3 is CASSVSGGRRDTEAFF. The CDR3 DNA reads TGTGCCAGTAGCGTATCGGGGGGGCGCAGGGACACTGAAGCTTTCTTT.

The CDR3 region is CASSFSGTSGTLPYNEQFF. The CDR3 DNA reads as TGTGCCAGCAGCTTCTCCGGGACTAGCGGTACGTTACCCTACAATGAGCAGTTCTTC. The chain recombines TRBV7-8 with TRBJ2-1; 11 bases align to TRBD2. The CDR3 is 19 residues long. Germline CDR1 is SGHVS and CDR2 is FQNEAQ. Trimming cost V 3 bases and J 2 bases; bases outside gene matches: 12. The entire variable domain, with the rest obtained from reference TRBV7-8 and TRBJ2-1, is as follows: GAGVSQSPRYKVAKRGQDVALRCDPISGHVSLFWYQQALGQGPEFLTYFQNEAQLDKSGLPSDRFFAERPEGSVSTLKIQRTQQEDSAVYLCASSFSGTSGTLPYNEQFFGPGTRLTVL.

The rearrangement joins TRBV28 to TRBJ2-7; maybe TRBD1 (6 bases). The CDR3 has 14 residues. V was pared by 9 bases and J by 1 base, with 16 bases between. CDR1 MDHEN and CDR2 SYDVKM come from the germline V gene. For the CDR3, the DNA is TGTGCCAGTCGAAGGGGGACCTCGTCCTACGAGCAGTACTTC. This translates into CASRRGTSSYEQYF.

CDR3 DNA sequence: TGTGCCAGCAGCGCGACAGGGAAAAACATTCAGTACTTC. The encoded protein is CASSATGKNIQYF. The J gene is TRBJ2-4, the V gene TRBV9; 7 bases are shared with TRBD1. The J segment lost 4 bases and the V segment lost 3 bases, leaving 1 base of the junction unmatched. Germline V lookup: CDR1 SGDLS, CDR2 YYNGEE. This CDR3 contains 13 residues.

The chain links TRBV5-4 to TRBJ2-1; TRBD2 matches 7 bases. The CDR3 has 15 residues. Germline V gene lookup returns CDR1 SGHNT and CDR2 YYREEE (reference sequence). V lost 1 base, J lost 9 bases, and 10 bases stayed unmatched. CDR3 sequence: CASSLYRGSYGEQFF. For the CDR3, the DNA is TGTGCCAGCAGCTTGTATCGCGGGAGTTACGGTGAGCAGTTCTTC.

This rearrangement joins TRBV7-2 to TRBJ1-5; TRBD1 agrees at 9 bases. Germline CDR1 and CDR2: SGHTA and FQGNSA. V lost 0 bases, J lost 5 bases, and 2 bases stayed unmatched. The length of the CDR3 is 15 residues. The CDR3 DNA is TGTGCCAGCAGCTTAGCCACAGGGGGCGATCAGCCCCAGCATTTT. This translates into CASSLATGGDQPQHF.

This chain uses TRBV5-6 with TRBJ2-1, with D unresolved. With 1 base removed from V and 2 bases from J, the gap between germline ends came to 10 bases. The CDR3 is made up of 15 amino acids. Germline V gene data show CDR1 as SGHDT and CDR2 as YYEEEE. The CDR3 is CASSLRLGPYNEQFF. The CDR3 nucleotides read TGTGCCAGCAGCTTGCGGCTAGGTCCCTACAATGAGCAGTTCTTC. Together with reference TRBV5-6 and TRBJ2-1, the CDR3 gives the full variable domain: DAGVTQSPTHLIKTRGQQVTLRCSPKSGHDTVSWYQQALGQGPQFIFQYYEEEERQRGNFPDRFSGHQFPNYSSELNVNALLLGDSALYLCASSLRLGPYNEQFFGPGTRLTVL.

The chain links TRBV14 to TRBJ2-2, with 11 nucleotides matching TRBD2. The CDR3 consists of 18 residues. Trimming at V came to 1 base and at J to 10 bases, leaving 14 bases not matched to a gene. CDR1 is SGHDN and CDR2 is FVKESK in the germline V gene. CDR3 in amino acids: CASSQVGPNLAGGEELFF. In DNA form, the CDR3 reads TGTGCCAGCAGCCAAGTAGGTCCGAATCTAGCGGGAGGAGAGGAGCTGTTTTTT.

This rearrangement joins TRBV6-1 to TRBJ2-5; 8 bases agree with TRBD2. Germline lookup yields CDR1 MNHNS and CDR2 SASEGT. The CDR3 sequence is 15 residues long. V shed 0 bases and J 6 bases; nucleotides not matched to a gene: 6. Here the CDR3 reads CASSEAVTSVQTQYF. The CDR3 region has the DNA TGTGCCAGCAGTGAAGCAGTGACTAGCGTACAGACCCAGTACTTC.

This clone came up once. The V call is TRBV7-2, the J call TRBJ2-7, with 9 nucleotides matching TRBD1. The CDR3 has 14 amino acids. J lost 6 bases, V lost 8 bases, and 11 bases had no gene match. Germline V gives CDR1 SGHTA, CDR2 FQGNSA. CDR3 region: CASAVGTGYAEQYF. CDR3 DNA: TGTGCCAGCGCAGTGGGGACAGGGTACGCCGAGCAGTACTTC. Based on the CDR3 plus reference TRBV7-2 and TRBJ2-7, the full variable domain is GAGVSQSPSNKVTEKGKDVELRCDPISGHTALYWYRQSLGQGLEFLIYFQGNSAPDKSGLPSDRFSAERTGGSVSTLTIQRTQQEDSAVYLCASAVGTGYAEQYFGPGTRLTVT.

The chain links TRBV5-6 to TRBJ2-1; D uncertain. CDR3 length: 12 amino acids. V lost 2 bases to trimming and J lost 9 bases, with 9 bases between them. Germline V gives CDR1 SGHDT, CDR2 YYEEEE. The CDR3 DNA reads as TGTGCCAGCAGCTTAGTACGGAGTGAGCAGTTCTTC. Its translation: CASSLVRSEQFF.

In this sample, this clone is medium-sized (0.01 to 0.1%). The chain carries TRBV5-1 and TRBJ1-5; no clear D gene. The CDR3 spans 15 residues. V shed 0 bases and J shed 2 bases, with 9 bases lying between them. Germline assignment: CDR1 SGHRS and CDR2 YFSETQ. The CDR3 nucleotides are TGCGCCAGCAGCTTGGAGGGAGTTGGCAATCAGCCCCAGCATTTT. The encoded protein is CASSLEGVGNQPQHF.

This clone was seen only a few times. CDR3 nucleotide sequence: TGTGCCAGCAGTTACGGTCGGGGTTTTCGGTATGGCTACACCTTC. This sequence encodes CASSYGRGFRYGYTF. The chain recombines TRBV6-5 with TRBJ1-2; D is ambiguous. Germline CDR1 reads MNHEY; CDR2 reads SVGAGI. There are 15 residues in the CDR3. V was shortened by 2 bases and J by 5 bases, with 15 bases between the two germline ends.

J is TRBJ1-1 and V is TRBV11-3; D not certain. Germline CDR1 and CDR2: SGHNT and YENEEA. CDR3 size: 16 residues. V shed 0 bases and J shed 1 base, with 12 bases lying between them. CDR3 in DNA: TGTGCCAGCAGCTTAGATAACTGGTCAGGGAACACTGAAGCTTTCTTT. The encoded protein is CASSLDNWSGNTEAFF.

This rearrangement joins TRBV2 to TRBJ2-3; D unclear. Trimming took off 6 bases at V and 1 base at J, with 8 bases between the two ends. Germline assignment: CDR1 SNHLY and CDR2 FYNNEI. The CDR3 runs to 13 residues. CDR3 loop: CASSFRGTDTQYF. The CDR3 DNA is TGTGCCAGCAGCTTCCGGGGCACAGATACGCAGTATTTT.

This chain links TRBV5-4 with TRBJ1-1; possible D gene TRBD1, 5 bases. The CDR3 consists of 11 residues. Trimming pared 1 base from V and 7 bases from J, leaving 5 bases between. Germline CDR1 is SGHNT and CDR2 is YYREEE (reference sequence). The CDR3 nucleotides are TGTGCCAGCAGCTTGAGGGGTGAAGCTTTCTTT. Translation gives CASSLRGEAFF.

The rearrangement uses TRBV7-9 and TRBJ2-6; no definite D call. CDR3 length: 15 residues. With 2 bases removed from V and 1 base from J, the gap between germline ends came to 6 bases. From germline, CDR1 is SEHNR and CDR2 FQNEAQ (reference sequence). CDR3: CASSLRVSGANVLTF. CDR3 DNA: TGTGCCAGCAGCTTAAGGGTTTCTGGGGCCAACGTCCTGACTTTC.

The V gene is TRBV5-6, the J gene TRBJ2-1, with 9 bases that match TRBD2. The V gene's germline CDR1 is SGHDT and CDR2 YYEEEE. The CDR3 sequence is 15 residues long. Unmatched junction bases numbered 0, after V lost 0 bases and J lost 2 bases. CDR3 DNA: TGTGCCAGCAGCTTGGGCGGGAGGGCCTACAATGAGCAGTTCTTC. Encoded protein: CASSLGGRAYNEQFF.

The J gene is TRBJ2-1, the V gene TRBV14; no definite D call. Germline CDR1 is SGHDN and CDR2 is FVKESK. Trimming cost V 3 bases and J 0 bases, with 6 bases left between them. The CDR3 runs to 14 residues. CDR3 amino acids: CASSQGRSYNEQFF. CDR3 nucleotide sequence: TGTGCCAGCAGCCAGGGTCGCTCCTACAATGAGCAGTTCTTC.